These 30 T cell receptor beta chains were sequenced from one sample in a study of CD8 T cells in ankylosing spondylitis. Study-wide results and caveats: The study identified a TCR beta motif of under 10 highly homologous variants that appeared characteristic of ankylosing spondylitis blood.

TCRdb reprocessed the 5' RACE reads via MiXCR and lists one record per CDR3 protein. The sample yields about 840,000 distinct CDR3 sequences, about 10% seen once. Antigens of these TCRs are unknown. The specimen sequenced was blood, either unsorted or a sorted T cell fraction (not recorded which). The receptors originated from a male donor with ankylosing spondylitis.

The table lists this clonotype with many counts. The V gene is TRBV20-1, the J gene TRBJ1-1; no definite D call. Deletions cut 1 base from V and 4 bases from J, with 10 bases between. In germline, CDR1 is DFQATT, CDR2 SNEGSKA (reference sequence). There are 13 residues in the CDR3. The CDR3 loop is CSARGLEFTEAFF. As DNA, the CDR3 is TGCAGTGCTAGAGGACTGGAGTTCACTGAAGCTTTCTTT.

J is TRBJ1-1 and V is TRBV7-2; D ambiguous. The germline V gene encodes CDR1 SGHTA and CDR2 FQGNSA. The CDR3 totals 15 residues. V dropped 1 base and J dropped 1 base, with 10 bases sitting between them. The CDR3 DNA sequence: TGTGCCAGCAGCTTAGGGCCACCCGGGAACACTGAAGCTTTCTTT. Translation gives CASSLGPPGNTEAFF.

Worth noting for this clonotype: This sequence may be a read error, since a much larger clone differs from it by one base. The rearrangement joins TRBV12-3 or TRBV12-4 to TRBJ2-1, with D possibly TRBD1 on 5 matching bases. The CDR3 has 15 amino acids. The CDR3 reads CASSPSDMYYNEQLF. CDR3 coding DNA: TGTGCCAGCAGTCCATCGGACATGTACTACAATGAGCAGCTCTTC.

The gene calls are TRBV5-1 and TRBJ2-7; D ambiguous. CDR1 is SGHRS and CDR2 is YFSETQ in the germline V gene. There are 14 residues in the CDR3. Trimming left V 1 base short and J 2 bases short, with 10 bases between. CDR3: CASSLSSETYEQYF. The CDR3 coding sequence is TGCGCCAGCAGCTTGTCCTCTGAGACCTACGAGCAGTACTTC. The whole variable domain, remainder taken from reference TRBV5-1 and TRBJ2-7, is KAGVTQTPRYLIKTRGQQVTLSCSPISGHRSVSWYQQTPGQGLQFLFEYFSETQRNKGNFPGRFSGRQFSNSRSEMNVSTLELGDSALYLCASSLSSETYEQYFGPGTRLTVT.

This clonotype showed up many times. Here the CDR3 DNA reads TGTGCCAGCAGCGCGGAGGGAGCGGGAGGATCAGATACGCAGTATTTT. Protein product: CASSAEGAGGSDTQYF. V usage is TRBV12-3 or TRBV12-4 and J usage is TRBJ2-3, with 9 bases matching TRBD2. The CDR3 length is 16 residues. Unmatched junction bases numbered 11, after V lost 6 bases and J lost 4 bases.

This clonotype was picked up a small number of times. This rearrangement joins TRBV20-1 to TRBJ2-7, with TRBD2 as a possible D gene (6 bases). The CDR3 is 13 residues long. Germline CDR1 DFQATT, CDR2 SNEGSKA (reference sequence). V dropped 5 bases and J dropped 2 bases, with 13 bases sitting between them. The CDR3 protein is CSAPGLRTYEQYF. Written as DNA, the CDR3 is TGCAGTGCTCCGGGACTGAGGACCTACGAGCAGTACTTC.

This clonotype was seen only a few times. The CDR3: CSVARDRGYNEQFF. CDR3 DNA: TGCAGCGTTGCTAGGGACAGGGGGTACAATGAGCAGTTCTTC. This chain links TRBV29-1 with TRBJ2-1, with 11 bases that match TRBD1. The CDR3 loop spans 14 amino acids. Germline assignment: CDR1 SQVTM and CDR2 ANQGSEA. V lost 4 bases, J lost 4 bases, and 3 bases stayed unmatched.

This clonotype was observed at least ten times. The chain joins TRBV4-2 to TRBJ1-2; 8 nucleotides match TRBD1. The ends lost 0 bases at V and 5 bases at J; junction bases unmatched: 5. Germline CDR1 and CDR2: LGHNA and YNFKEQ. The CDR3 spans 15 residues. CDR3 loop: CASSQDSRTGYGYTF. The CDR3 region has the DNA TGTGCCAGCAGCCAAGATAGTAGGACAGGGTATGGCTACACCTTC.

This clonotype was observed a few times. The J gene is TRBJ2-3, the V gene TRBV29-1; TRBD2 matches at 16 bases. The trim removed 6 bases at V and 6 bases at J, leaving 6 bases unmatched. The length of the CDR3 is 15 residues. CDR1 and CDR2 from the germline V gene are SQVTM and ANQGSEA. The DNA for the CDR3 is TGCAGCGTCGGGACTAGCGGGGGGGCCTATGATACGCAGTATTTT. It encodes CSVGTSGGAYDTQYF.

This clonotype showed up just a few times. The genes are TRBV20-1 and TRBJ1-6; the match to TRBD1 covers 8 bases. V lost 1 base to trimming and J lost 6 bases; unmatched junction nucleotides: 5. CDR3 length equals 15 residues. CDR1 and CDR2 (germline): DFQATT, SNEGSKA (reference sequence). The CDR3 reads CSARGTGQSNSPLHF. The DNA for the CDR3 is TGCAGTGCTAGAGGGACAGGGCAGAGTAATTCACCCCTCCACTTT.

This clonotype has a handful of counts. The V gene is TRBV10-3, the J gene TRBJ1-4; D may be TRBD1 (5 bases). The V end lost 1 base, the J end lost 4 bases, and 10 bases lay between the germline ends. The CDR3 has 15 residues. Germline V gene sequence: CDR1 ENHRY, CDR2 SYGVKD. The CDR3 region is CAISELGENNEKLFF. The DNA of the CDR3 is TGTGCCATCAGTGAGTTGGGGGAAAATAATGAAAAACTGTTTTTT.

This clonotype has a handful of counts. This chain uses TRBV20-1 with TRBJ2-1, with 7 bases matching TRBD2. The germline V gene has CDR1 DFQATT and CDR2 SNEGSKA (reference sequence). The CDR3 has 15 residues. Losses at the gene ends were 3 bases for V and 2 bases for J; bases not matched to a gene: 7. The CDR3 DNA reads as TGCAGTGCTAGTGGCGGGAGCGGAACCTACAATGAGCAGTTCTTC. Its translation is CSASGGSGTYNEQFF.

This clonotype has more than one count but fewer than ten. The J gene is TRBJ2-6, the V gene TRBV10-3, with 8 bases lining up with TRBD2. The CDR3 covers 16 residues. V shed 5 bases and J 2 bases; nucleotides not matched to a gene: 5. Germline V lookup: CDR1 ENHRY, CDR2 SYGVKD. The CDR3 loop is CAISSPGLAGANVLTF. Written as DNA, the CDR3 is TGTGCCATCAGTTCACCGGGACTAGCTGGGGCCAACGTCCTGACTTTC.

The V call is TRBV10-3, the J call TRBJ1-4, with D unclear. The CDR3 has 14 amino acids. Per germline, CDR1 ENHRY and CDR2 SYGVKD. The V end lost 2 bases, the J end lost 0 bases, and 4 bases lay between the germline ends. The DNA of the CDR3 is TGTGCCATCAGTGAGCAGCCAACTAATGAAAAACTGTTTTTT. The encoded protein is CAISEQPTNEKLFF.

This clonotype was seen repeatedly, ten times or more. The rearrangement joins TRBV20-1 to TRBJ2-3, with D uncertain. V shed 0 bases and J shed 3 bases, with 4 bases lying between them. This CDR3 is 12 amino acids long. The germline V gene has CDR1 DFQATT and CDR2 SNEGSKA (reference sequence). CDR3 nucleotide sequence: TGCAGTGCTAGAGATGGAACAGATACGCAGTATTTT. Its translation: CSARDGTDTQYF.

V usage is TRBV5-1 and J usage is TRBJ1-5, with D possibly matching TRBD1 (6 bases). Germline V gives CDR1 SGHRS, CDR2 YFSETQ. V was pared by 0 bases and J by 6 bases, with 10 bases between. This CDR3 comprises 14 residues. CDR3 DNA: TGCGCCAGCAGCTTGGAGGGGGAAGGTCAGCCCCAGCATTTT. This codes for CASSLEGEGQPQHF.

The table lists this clonotype with a few counts. The chain uses TRBV7-2 and TRBJ1-2; TRBD1 aligns across 8 bases. Germline CDR1 is SGHTA and CDR2 is FQGNSA. The CDR3 runs to 16 residues. J lost 4 bases, V lost 1 base, and 8 bases had no gene match. The CDR3 nucleotides read TGTGCCAGCAGCTTAGGTCCGGGACAGGCATTCTATGGCTACACCTTC. Translating gives CASSLGPGQAFYGYTF.

This clonotype was observed a few times. This chain links TRBV20-1 with TRBJ2-1; a weak D match, TRBD1 (6 bases). Germline lookup yields CDR1 DFQATT and CDR2 SNEGSKA (reference sequence). V was cut by 2 bases and J by 4 bases, with 12 bases left in between. The length of the CDR3 is 14 residues. CDR3 bases: TGCAGTGCTAGAACGGGACACCCTTACAATGAGCAGTTCTTC. This translates into CSARTGHPYNEQFF.

This chain uses TRBV7-2 with TRBJ2-3; the D is unclear. Germline CDR1 is SGHTA and CDR2 is FQGNSA. The CDR3 has 13 amino acids. The V and J ends lost 0 bases and 5 bases respectively, with 6 bases between them. CDR3 amino acids: CASSLAQRDTQYF. DNA of the CDR3: TGTGCCAGCAGCTTAGCGCAGAGAGATACGCAGTATTTT.

This clonotype was recorded a few times. The rearrangement uses TRBV20-1 and TRBJ1-5; a weak D match, TRBD1 (6 bases). Per germline, CDR1 DFQATT and CDR2 SNEGSKA (reference sequence). Trimming pared 4 bases from V and 7 bases from J, leaving 14 bases between. This CDR3 is 13 amino acids long. CDR3: CSATRQVGQPQHF. CDR3 DNA sequence: TGCAGTGCTACTCGACAGGTAGGGCAGCCCCAGCATTTT.

This sequence joins TRBV19 and TRBJ2-7; TRBD1 aligns across 7 bases. The CDR3 sequence is 15 residues long. CDR1 LNHDA and CDR2 SQIVND come from the germline V gene (reference sequence). The J segment lost 0 bases and the V segment lost 5 bases, leaving 7 bases of the junction unmatched. CDR3 sequence: CASSAPGQTSYEQYF. The CDR3 DNA follows: TGTGCCAGTAGTGCGCCGGGACAGACCTCCTACGAGCAGTACTTC.

This clonotype was observed a handful of times. The V call is TRBV18, the J call TRBJ2-2; D gene unclear. Germline V gene sequence: CDR1 KGHSH, CDR2 LQKENI. The CDR3 is 14 residues long. V was clipped by 5 bases and J by 6 bases, with 13 bases between them. The CDR3 loop is CASSSVLDAGELFF. The CDR3 DNA is TGTGCCAGCTCATCGGTTCTAGATGCCGGGGAGCTGTTTTTT.

The chain couples TRBV20-1 to TRBJ2-7; TRBD2 matches at 8 bases. CDR1 is DFQATT and CDR2 is SNEGSKA in the germline V gene (reference sequence). The V gene end was trimmed by 6 bases and the J gene end by 1 base; junction bases not matched to a gene: 8. This CDR3 comprises 14 residues. CDR3 amino acids: CSALKVAGSYEQYF. The CDR3, as DNA: TGCAGTGCCCTTAAGGTAGCGGGGTCCTACGAGCAGTACTTC.

This clonotype was counted once. This chain joins TRBV7-9 and TRBJ1-1, with 7 bases identical to TRBD1. Trimming removed 1 base from V and 4 bases from J; junction bases left unmatched: 6. This CDR3 has 15 amino acids. The germline V gene encodes CDR1 SEHNR and CDR2 FQNEAQ (reference sequence). For the CDR3, the DNA is TGTGCCAGCAGCTTAGGTCGACAGGGCGGCACTGAAGCTTTCTTT. The encoded protein is CASSLGRQGGTEAFF.

This clonotype was recorded at least ten times. The rearrangement links TRBV20-1 to TRBJ2-7; D remains ambiguous. Trimming removed 6 bases at V and 4 bases at J, with 13 bases between. Per the germline V gene, CDR1 is DFQATT and CDR2 is SNEGSKA (reference sequence). This CDR3 has 12 amino acids. In DNA form, the CDR3 reads TGCAGTGCCACCGTCTTAGGGTACGAGCAGTACTTC. Amino acids: CSATVLGYEQYF.

The chain recombines TRBV6-5 with TRBJ1-5; D may be TRBD1 (5 bases). Between the trimmed V and J ends, which lost 4 bases and 1 base, there was a span of 17 bases. Germline CDR1 MNHEY, CDR2 SVGAGI. This CDR3 comprises 17 residues. The CDR3 loop is CASSFTGTPYSNQPQHF. For the CDR3, the DNA is TGTGCCAGCAGTTTTACCGGGACCCCATACAGCAATCAGCCCCAGCATTTT.

The chain carries TRBV9 and TRBJ2-2; D is possibly TRBD1 or TRBD2 (6 bases each). CDR3 length: 16 residues. The V end was cut by 3 bases, the J end by 7 bases, with 19 bases between. In germline, CDR1 is SGDLS, CDR2 YYNGEE. The CDR3 here is CASSAGGTPRVGELFF. For the CDR3, the DNA is TGTGCCAGCAGCGCTGGGGGGACACCGCGGGTCGGGGAGCTGTTTTTT.

In this sample, this clonotype turned up many times. The J gene is TRBJ2-1, the V gene TRBV5-1; TRBD1 is a possible D gene (5 bases). The CDR3 consists of 15 residues. V lost 1 base and J 6 bases, leaving 14 bases between the germline ends. Germline loops: CDR1 SGHRS, CDR2 YFSETQ. CDR3 coding DNA: TGCGCCAGCAGCTTGAGACAGCCCCATTCCAATGAGCAGTTCTTC. Translation: CASSLRQPHSNEQFF.

V is TRBV20-1 and J is TRBJ2-7; D not certain. The CDR3 length is 13 residues. Trimming shortened V by 3 bases and J by 2 bases, and 11 bases separated the two germline ends. Germline CDR1 is DFQATT and CDR2 is SNEGSKA (reference sequence). The CDR3: CSARAQPAYEQYF. CDR3 in DNA: TGCAGTGCTAGGGCTCAGCCGGCCTACGAGCAGTACTTC.

This clonotype has a count of ten or more. The chain carries TRBV5-1 and TRBJ2-1, with 10 bases that match TRBD2. This CDR3 has 14 residues. From germline, CDR1 is SGHRS and CDR2 YFSETQ. The V and J ends lost 4 bases and 8 bases, in that order; junction bases with no gene match: 6. CDR3 protein: CASSPGLARDEQFF. The CDR3 bases are TGCGCCAGCAGCCCGGGACTAGCGAGGGATGAGCAGTTCTTC.